The rows below give T cell receptor beta chains drawn from one sample of a study of beta chain features in type 1 diabetes. The repertoire was sequenced with immunoSEQ multiplex PCR; TCRdb's copy has only in-frame clones and lacks some. Here the sample spans 300,000 or so clones, about a tenth being singletons. The sample taken for sequencing was central memory CD4+ T cells from blood. The receptors here all came from a man younger than 45 with type 1 diabetes. Both conserved end residues are trimmed from each CDR3.

TRBJ1-1 | TRBV29-1 | SVGTVTEAF
TRBJ2-2 | TRBV9 | ASSPHTGELF
TRBJ2-7 | TRBV30 | AWNGDRGNEQY
TRBJ1-2 | TRBV27 | ASSLSGGAGYGYT
TRBJ2-5 | TRBV7-2 | ASSSHSRQETQY
TRBJ2-7 | TRBV6-5 | ASRTGGSYEQY
TRBJ2-7 | TRBV18 | ASSPGGGPYEQY
TRBJ2-7 | TRBV6-5 | ASNPRQGTEQY
TRBJ1-2 | TRBV29-1 | SVEGPSDGYT
TRBJ2-7 | TRBV23-1 | ASSWDRDEQY
TRBJ1-2 | TRBV7-9 | ASKSSGEGAGYT
TRBJ2-2 | TRBV14 | ASSQAQGKGNTGELF
TRBJ2-5 | TRBV7-2 | ASSRDQETQY
TRBJ2-5 | TRBV7-2 | ASSFTGFQETQY
TRBJ1-1 | TRBV6-1 | ASNFPEAF
TRBJ2-3 | TRBV5-4 | ASRFGLAGAPDTQY
TRBJ1-4 | TRBV7-2 | ASSGSFLQKLF
TRBJ2-5 | TRBV10-1 | ASRRSAGKETQY
TRBJ2-3 | TRBV5-4 | ASSLTSGGRTDTQY
TRBJ1-2 | TRBV27 | ASSLYPTGYGYT
TRBJ2-7 | TRBV7-2 | ASSPGLGPFYEQY
TRBJ2-7 | TRBV7-9 | ASSPGTGFLFEQY
TRBJ2-3 | TRBV5-1 | ASSPMLSTDTQY
TRBJ2-7 | TRBV10-3 | AISESGYEQY
TRBJ1-1 | TRBV7-2 | ASSLDRVGYTEAF
TRBJ1-5 | TRBV18 | ASSPGASNQPQH
TRBJ2-7 | TRBV5-1 | ASSWTESSYEQY
TRBJ1-1 | TRBV30 | AWRMDSLNTEAF
TRBJ2-5 | TRBV5-1 | ASSSGQGQETQY
TRBJ1-4 | TRBV4-3 | ASSLHRGGGEKLF
TRBJ1-1 | TRBV10-3 | AISGHEAAEAF
TRBJ2-5 | TRBV7-9 | ASSLGTGEETQY
TRBJ2-1 | TRBV7-8 | ASSRDQRYNEQF
TRBJ2-7 | TRBV7-7 | ASSYRGGYEQY
TRBJ1-1 | TRBV7-2 | ASSISGGKAF
TRBJ2-3 | TRBV6-5 | ASSSSGVSTDTQY
TRBJ2-3 | TRBV13 | ASSPGGGDTQY
TRBJ2-1 | TRBV10-3 | AISSGGSYNEQF
TRBJ2-7 | TRBV2 | ASSEPRNSYEQY
TRBJ2-7 | TRBV7-8 | ASSDGQSSYEQY